The source of this TCR beta chain is a study of T cell changes during pregnancy in multiple sclerosis. V was trimmed by 2 bases and J by 6 bases, leaving 17 bases between them. This CDR3 region has 15 residues. Germline V CDR1 and CDR2: ENHRY, SYGVKD. TCRdb keeps only in-frame clones here, not all; method: immunoSEQ multiplex PCR. The top ten clones hold 1.5% to 1.7% of a sample with around 100,000 clones, more than 85% of them seen once. The clonotype comes from a female donor with multiple sclerosis, enrolled in a pregnancy study. This material consisted of peripheral blood, taken in the third trimester of pregnancy. The chain links TRBV10-3 to TRBJ2-7, with a possible D match to TRBD1 (6 bases). CDR3 in amino acids: CAISELARGTGEQYF. The CDR3 DNA sequence: TGTGCCATCAGTGAGCTAGCCAGGGGCACGGGCGAGCAGTACTTC.